The 16 T cell receptor beta chains below come from one sample, sequenced in a study of T-cell memory formation after mild COVID-19. Using its own MiXCR run on the 5' RACE reads, TCRdb lists one record per CDR3 protein. The sample has a few hundred thousand distinct CDR3 sequences, around 19% seen once. Source material: PBMCs or a T cell subset sorted from them (not recorded which). These receptors were obtained from a man between 18 and 35 years old who had mild COVID-19 (a few samples of this study predate the infection). Cell type and time point are not known.

This clonotype is deemed medium-sized. The chain is built from TRBV6-6 and TRBJ2-5, with 8 bases identical to TRBD1. The trim removed 5 bases at V and 9 bases at J, leaving 5 bases unmatched. This CDR3 region has 12 residues. CDR1 and CDR2 from the germline V gene are MNHNY and SVGAGI (reference sequence). The CDR3 nucleotides read TGTGCCAGCAGTGCAGGGGGCGGGTCCCAGTACTTC. Its protein product is CASSAGGGSQYF.

In this sample, this clonotype turned up a few times. The rearrangement joins TRBV5-1 to TRBJ2-5; 7 bases match TRBD2. With 3 bases clipped from V and 1 base from J, the junction kept 6 bases outside the gene matches. This CDR3 contains 15 residues. The germline CDR1 and CDR2 sequences are SGHRS and YFSETQ. For the CDR3, the DNA is TGCGCCAGCAGCTGGCTGGGGACTACCCAAGAGACCCAGTACTTC. Translated: CASSWLGTTQETQYF.

The chain carries TRBV5-8 and TRBJ2-3; the match to TRBD2 covers 7 bases. V lost 6 bases, J lost 3 bases, and 4 bases stayed unmatched. Germline V lookup: CDR1 SGHTS, CDR2 YDEGEE. This CDR3 region has 13 residues. The CDR3 loop reads CASTLGRTDTQYF. CDR3 bases: TGTGCCAGCACCCTCGGGAGGACAGATACGCAGTATTTT. Looking up the rest from reference TRBV5-8 and TRBJ2-3 gives the full variable domain: EAGVTQSPTHLIKTRGQQATLRCSPISGHTSVYWYQQALGLGLQFLLWYDEGEERNRGNFPPRFSGRQFPNYSSELNVNALELEDSALYLCASTLGRTDTQYFGPGTRLTVL.

This clonotype was seen just once. CDR3 loop: CASSDSDRGEQFF. The CDR3 DNA is TGTGCCAGCAGTGACTCGGACAGGGGTGAGCAGTTCTTC. The chain carries TRBV6-4 and TRBJ2-1; 9 bases are a match to TRBD1. Germline assignment: CDR1 MRHNA and CDR2 SNTAGT. There are 13 residues in the CDR3. Losses at the gene ends were 0 bases for V and 9 bases for J; bases not matched to a gene: 0.

The chain is built from TRBV18 and TRBJ2-3, with D uncertain. The CDR3 sequence is 13 residues long. The germline gives CDR1 KGHSH, CDR2 LQKENI. Deletions cut 1 base from V and 1 base from J, with 3 bases between. The CDR3 region has the DNA TGTGCCAGCTCACCACAAGGCACAGATACGCAGTATTTT. Its translation: CASSPQGTDTQYF.

This clonotype was counted a few times. The chain carries TRBV3-1 and TRBJ2-5; D possibly corresponds to TRBD1 (5 bases). Germline CDR1 reads LGHDT; CDR2 reads YNNKEL (reference sequence). V was trimmed by 4 bases and J by 9 bases, leaving 12 bases between them. The CDR3 is 12 residues long. Here the CDR3 reads CASSRQFGAQYF. The CDR3 bases are TGTGCCAGCAGCCGACAGTTTGGGGCCCAGTACTTC.

This clonotype has only a few counts. This chain joins TRBV20-1 and TRBJ1-4; D gene ambiguous. Trimming took off 3 bases at V and 4 bases at J, with 12 bases between the two ends. CDR1 and CDR2 (germline): DFQATT, SNEGSKA (reference sequence). The CDR3 has 14 amino acids. For the CDR3, the DNA is TGCAGTGCTAGGAAGACAAGCCATAATGAAAAACTGTTTTTT. Residues: CSARKTSHNEKLFF.

The gene calls are TRBV6-1 and TRBJ1-3; unclear D gene. Germline V gene sequence: CDR1 MNHNS, CDR2 SASEGT. V was trimmed by 8 bases and J by 1 base, leaving 12 bases between them. This CDR3 region has 14 residues. The CDR3 DNA reads TGTGCCAGCGGGTCCCGGGAATCTGGAAACACCATATATTTT. As protein: CASGSRESGNTIYF.

This clonotype was counted a few times. CDR3 amino acids: CASSARAAPEGYTF. As DNA, the CDR3 is TGCGCCAGCAGCGCGAGGGCGGCCCCCGAAGGCTACACCTTC. This chain connects TRBV5-1 to TRBJ1-2; no reliable D call. This CDR3 comprises 14 residues. Germline CDR1 and CDR2: SGHRS and YFSETQ. V lost 4 bases and J 8 bases, leaving 18 bases between the germline ends.

The V gene is TRBV6-5, the J gene TRBJ1-1; 7 nucleotides align to TRBD1. The CDR3 covers 17 residues. Germline V gene lookup returns CDR1 MNHEY and CDR2 SVGAGI. V trimming: 0 bases; J trimming: 7 bases; junction bases outside the gene matches: 14. The CDR3, as DNA: TGTGCCAGCAGTTACTCCCCAAGGGGGACAGATGCTGATGAAGCTTTCTTT. Translated, it gives CASSYSPRGTDADEAFF.

The chain has TRBV24-1 and TRBJ2-3; D might be TRBD2 (5 bases). Looked up from germline, CDR1 is KGHDR and CDR2 is SFDVKD. Trimming took 9 bases from V and 0 from J, leaving 9 bases between them. CDR3 length: 13 amino acids. The CDR3 loop is CATAGHSTDTQYF. CDR3 bases: TGTGCCACCGCGGGCCACAGCACAGATACGCAGTATTTT.

This clonotype was counted a few times. V usage is TRBV5-1 and J usage is TRBJ2-5; TRBD2 matches at 7 bases. The CDR3 has 16 amino acids. Germline V gene data show CDR1 as SGHRS and CDR2 as YFSETQ. Trimming took 0 bases from V and 5 from J; bases not matched to a gene: 10. The CDR3 reads CASSLGGGKDLETQYF. For the CDR3, the DNA is TGCGCCAGCAGCTTGGGCGGGGGAAAGGATCTGGAGACCCAGTACTTC.

V usage is TRBV10-2 and J usage is TRBJ2-3, with 9 bases that match TRBD1. This CDR3 has 15 residues. Germline values: CDR1 WSHSY, CDR2 SAAADI. V lost 6 bases to trimming and J lost 2 bases; unmatched junction nucleotides: 6. CDR3 nucleotide sequence: TGCGCCAGCAGGATGGACAGGGGTACCACAGATACGCAGTATTTT. It codes for CASRMDRGTTDTQYF.

This clonotype occurred a few times. CDR3 protein: CASSLVGGPLDTQYF. CDR3 coding DNA: TGTGCCAGCAGCTTAGTCGGGGGCCCCCTGGATACGCAGTATTTT. The V gene is TRBV7-8, the J gene TRBJ2-3; D may correspond to TRBD1 or TRBD2 (6 bases each). The CDR3 runs 15 residues. Germline CDR1 is SGHVS and CDR2 is FQNEAQ. The V and J ends lost 1 base and 6 bases respectively, with 14 bases between them.

The chain couples TRBV5-6 to TRBJ2-7; maybe TRBD1 (6 bases). V lost 1 base, J lost 7 bases, and 18 bases lay in between. Germline CDR1 reads SGHDT; CDR2 reads YYEEEE. This CDR3 region has 15 residues. As DNA, the CDR3 is TGTGCCAGCAGCTTGAGGTTCAGGGGAAGTGAGGAGCAGTACTTC. Protein product: CASSLRFRGSEEQYF.

The chain uses TRBV12-2 and TRBJ2-7; TRBD2, as called in the table, went unchecked against the DNA. TRBV12-2 is listed as a pseudogene. The CDR3 extends over 18 amino acids. CDR3 DNA sequence: TGTGCAAGTCGCTTAGTTATAGCGGGGGTGGATCCACCTTACGAGCAGTACGTC. It encodes CASRLVIAGVDPPYEQYV.